These T cell receptor beta chains were read from a single sample in a study of blood T cell repertoires in COVID-19. Sequenced by immunoSEQ multiplex PCR; TCRdb stores in-frame clones only, minus some. The table lists about 15,000 clones, approximately 87% of them singletons. The sample comprised peripheral blood. Every receptor here comes from a human donor in a cohort sampled during active COVID-19. Both conserved end residues are part of each CDR3. D genes are given only for firm matches. Clone size is shown for a subset of rows, as once, few, many or a class of expanded clone.

V: TRBV7-7
D: TRBD2
size: .
J: TRBJ2-2
DNA: TGTGCCAGCAGCTCCCTCGGGGGGTACACCGGGGAGCTGTTTTTT
CDR3: CASSSLGGYTGELFF

V: TRBV6-5
D: .
size: .
J: TRBJ2-3
DNA: TGTGCCAGCAGTTTAGAAGGGGCTTCCACAGATACGCAGTATTTT
CDR3: CASSLEGASTDTQYF

V: TRBV10-3
D: TRBD2
size: .
J: TRBJ2-7
DNA: TGTGCCATCAGTGCCGGGACTAGCGGGCTTGGTTACGAGCAGTACTTC
CDR3: CAISAGTSGLGYEQYF

V: TRBV7-8
D: .
size: .
J: TRBJ1-2
DNA: TGTGCCAGCAGCTTAGGCCCTGACAGATTCTATGGCTACACCTTC
CDR3: CASSLGPDRFYGYTF

V: TRBV4-1
D: .
size: .
J: TRBJ2-1
DNA: TGCGCCAGCAGCCAAGAAGGGAGCTCCTACAATGAGCAGTTCTTC
CDR3: CASSQEGSSYNEQFF

V: TRBV2
D: .
size: few
J: TRBJ2-3
DNA: TGTGCCAGCAGGGTGACATCGCTTGGCACAGATACGCAGTATTTT
CDR3: CASRVTSLGTDTQYF

V: TRBV13
D: .
size: .
J: TRBJ1-4
DNA: TGTGCCAGCAAGGAGCAGGGTAATGAAAAACTGTTTTTT
CDR3: CASKEQGNEKLFF

V: TRBV2
D: .
size: .
J: TRBJ2-3
DNA: TGTGCCAGCAGTGTTCTTGAGGATACGCAGTATTTT
CDR3: CASSVLEDTQYF

V: TRBV18
D: .
size: .
J: TRBJ1-2
DNA: TGTGCCAGCTCACCACGTCAGGCTGTGGGGCAAGCTAACTATGGCTACACCTTC
CDR3: CASSPRQAVGQANYGYTF

V: TRBV4-1
D: TRBD1
size: .
J: TRBJ1-4
DNA: TGCGCCAGCAGCCCGGGACAGGGTTATGAAAAACTGTTTTTT
CDR3: CASSPGQGYEKLFF

V: TRBV20-1
D: .
size: .
J: TRBJ2-1
DNA: TGCAGTGCTAGTCGCCCCTGGTCTAGAGAGGGGGGGTACAATGAGCAGTTCTTC
CDR3: CSASRPWSREGGYNEQFF

V: TRBV7-8
D: TRBD1
size: .
J: TRBJ1-5
DNA: TGTGCCAGCAGCTTAGCCGGGACAGGGTTTGTTTATAGCAATCAGCCCCAGCATTTT
CDR3: CASSLAGTGFVYSNQPQHF

V: TRBV19
D: TRBD2
size: .
J: TRBJ2-7
DNA: TGTGCCAGCTCAGCGGGACTAGCGGAACACGAGCAGTACTTC
CDR3: CASSAGLAEHEQYF

V: TRBV7-9
D: TRBD1
size: .
J: TRBJ1-6
DNA: TGTGCCAGCAGCTTAGCGCTGGGGCAGGGGGCCGGTGGTTCACCCCTCCACTTT
CDR3: CASSLALGQGAGGSPLHF

V: TRBV28
D: TRBD1
size: .
J: TRBJ2-7
DNA: TGTGCCAGCAAAACATGGGACAGGGGTAACGAGCAGTACTTC
CDR3: CASKTWDRGNEQYF

V: TRBV7-6
D: .
size: .
J: TRBJ2-7
DNA: TGTGCCAGCAGCTTCGACACAGGGAGCTCCTACGAGCAGTACTTC
CDR3: CASSFDTGSSYEQYF

V: TRBV6-5
D: TRBD1
size: few
J: TRBJ1-4
DNA: TGTGCCAGCAATTCCTCGGGACAGGGGAGCGAAAAACTGTTTTTT
CDR3: CASNSSGQGSEKLFF

V: TRBV7-2
D: .
size: once
J: TRBJ2-7
DNA: TGTGCCAGCAGCTTAGGACAACCCAGCTACGAGCAGTACTTC
CDR3: CASSLGQPSYEQYF

V: TRBV19
D: .
size: once
J: TRBJ2-1
DNA: TGTGCCAGTAGTGGGCGGGATGAGCAGTTCTTC
CDR3: CASSGRDEQFF

V: TRBV11-2
D: .
size: .
J: TRBJ1-1
DNA: TGTGCCAGCAGCCCTAGATATGAGAACACTGAAGCTTTCTTT
CDR3: CASSPRYENTEAFF

V: TRBV30
D: TRBD1
size: few
J: TRBJ1-3
DNA: TGTGCCTGGAGTACAGGGGCTGGAAACACCATATATTTT
CDR3: CAWSTGAGNTIYF

V: TRBV5-6
D: TRBD2
size: .
J: TRBJ2-1
DNA: TGTGCCAGCAGCTTGTTAGCGGGGGTTAATGAGCAGTTCTTC
CDR3: CASSLLAGVNEQFF

V: TRBV6-5
D: .
size: once
J: TRBJ2-3
DNA: TGTGCCAGCCAAAAGGGGAATATCGGAGATACGCAGTATTTT
CDR3: CASQKGNIGDTQYF

V: TRBV2
D: TRBD2
size: once
J: TRBJ2-1
DNA: TGTGCCAGCAGCGGGACTAGCGGGGGGAGTTGGCAGTTCTTC
CDR3: CASSGTSGGSWQFF

V: TRBV2
D: .
size: few
J: TRBJ2-4
DNA: TGTGCCAGCAGTGTCGTGACAGCAAACATTCAGTACTTC
CDR3: CASSVVTANIQYF

V: TRBV9
D: TRBD2
size: few
J: TRBJ2-1
DNA: TGTGCCAGCAGCCCAGAGGGGACTAGCTTTAATGAGCAGTTCTTC
CDR3: CASSPEGTSFNEQFF

V: TRBV18
D: TRBD1
size: .
J: TRBJ2-7
DNA: TGTGCCAGCTGCCCGGGACAGGGACCATACGAGCAGTACTTC
CDR3: CASCPGQGPYEQYF

V: TRBV19
D: .
size: .
J: TRBJ2-2
DNA: TGTGCCAGTAGTATAGAGTCCGCGGCGAACACCGGGGAGCTGTTTTTT
CDR3: CASSIESAANTGELFF

V: TRBV5-8
D: .
size: .
J: TRBJ1-1
DNA: TGTGCCAGCAGCTTGCAGGGGAGGGTCGTGAACACTGAAGCTTTCTTT
CDR3: CASSLQGRVVNTEAFF

V: TRBV2
D: TRBD2
size: .
J: TRBJ2-7
DNA: TGTGCCAGCAGTGCGGGACTAGCGGGTGTAGAGCAGTACTTC
CDR3: CASSAGLAGVEQYF

V: TRBV3-1/TRBV3-2
D: .
size: .
J: TRBJ2-4
DNA: TGTGCCAGCAGCCAAGATTCCAGCGAATCTGCCAAAAACATTCAGTACTTC
CDR3: CASSQDSSESAKNIQYF

V: TRBV7-8
D: .
size: .
J: TRBJ2-7
DNA: TGTGCCAGCAGCTTAGACAGTCCCTACGAGCAGTACTTC
CDR3: CASSLDSPYEQYF

V: TRBV6-5
D: TRBD1
size: .
J: TRBJ1-2
DNA: TGTGCCAGCAGTTACTCAAAGACAGGGTCGGGTGGCTACACCTTC
CDR3: CASSYSKTGSGGYTF

V: TRBV7-9
D: .
size: .
J: TRBJ2-7
DNA: TGTGCCAGCAGCTTAACAGGTCTCGGTGCTGGGCAGTACTTC
CDR3: CASSLTGLGAGQYF

V: TRBV7-2
D: .
size: few
J: TRBJ1-5
DNA: TGTGCCAGCAGCCCCTTACCGACAGGAAATCAGCCCCAGCATTTT
CDR3: CASSPLPTGNQPQHF

V: TRBV5-1
D: TRBD2
size: .
J: TRBJ2-1
DNA: TGCGCCAGCAGCTTGAGTTCGAGCGGGGGGGCAAGTGAGCAGTTCTTC
CDR3: CASSLSSSGGASEQFF

V: TRBV5-6
D: .
size: .
J: TRBJ1-3
DNA: TGTGCCAGCAGGGAGTTGGACTCTGGAAACACCATATATTTT
CDR3: CASRELDSGNTIYF

V: TRBV3-1/TRBV3-2
D: TRBD2
size: .
J: TRBJ2-7
DNA: TGTGCCAGCAGCCAAAGGGACTACTCCTACGAGCAGTACTTC
CDR3: CASSQRDYSYEQYF

V: TRBV28
D: .
size: .
J: TRBJ1-2
DNA: TGTGCCAGCAGGGTCGATACAGGGATTGGCTATGGCTACACCTTC
CDR3: CASRVDTGIGYGYTF

V: TRBV18
D: .
size: .
J: TRBJ2-7
DNA: TGTGCCAGCTCTCCCAGGGCAGGGGGAGGAACCTACGAGCAGTACTTC
CDR3: CASSPRAGGGTYEQYF

V: TRBV7-8
D: TRBD2
size: .
J: TRBJ2-7
DNA: TGTGCCAGCAGCTTACTAGCGGGGGGCCCAAGAGAGCAGTACTTC
CDR3: CASSLLAGGPREQYF

V: TRBV30
D: .
size: once
J: TRBJ1-1
DNA: TGTGCCTGGAGGGGAGGGGGGAACACTGAAGCTTTCTTT
CDR3: CAWRGGGNTEAFF

V: TRBV12-5
D: .
size: few
J: TRBJ2-5
DNA: TGTGCTAGTGGTCAACCGGACTGGGGAGGAGAGACCCAGTACTTC
CDR3: CASGQPDWGGETQYF

V: TRBV2
D: .
size: .
J: TRBJ1-2
DNA: TGTGCCAGCAGTGAGGGTACAGAGGTGAGGCTGGGGGGCTATGGCTACACCTTC
CDR3: CASSEGTEVRLGGYGYTF

V: TRBV11-3
D: .
size: .
J: TRBJ2-1
DNA: TGTGCCAGCAGCTTAGATCAGAGCGGGTCGGCCGATACCCAGGGGCAGTTCTTC
CDR3: CASSLDQSGSADTQGQFF